This is a list of T cell receptor beta chains from one sample in a study of T-cell memory formation after mild COVID-19. One entry per CDR3 protein, called by TCRdb with MiXCR from the 5' RACE reads. This table has hundreds of thousands of distinct CDR3 sequences, about a sixth appearing once. The sample taken for sequencing was PBMCs or a T cell subset sorted from them (not recorded which). Receptor source: an adult woman who had mild COVID-19 (a few samples of this study predate the infection). Cell type and time point are not known. The CDR3 runs from the conserved cysteine through the conserved F or W. D genes are given only for firm matches. The size of a clone is reported for some rows only, either as once, few or many, or as a class for expanded clones.

TRBJ1-1	-	-	TRBV27	TGTGCCAGCAGGACCCGACAGGAGGGAAACACTGAAGCTTTCTTT	CASRTRQEGNTEAFF
TRBJ1-1	few	-	TRBV20-1	TGCAGTGCTAGAGACCCCGGAGTGAACACTGAAGCTTTCTTT	CSARDPGVNTEAFF
TRBJ2-1	-	TRBD1	TRBV20-1	TGCAGTGCTAGAGGGCACGGACAGGGGAAATTCAATGAGCAGTTCTTC	CSARGHGQGKFNEQFF
TRBJ1-4	-	-	TRBV27	TGTGCCAGCCGCGCCCAAGCGGGACTCGGATTAGGGTCTAATGAAAAACTGTTTTTT	CASRAQAGLGLGSNEKLFF
TRBJ1-1	-	-	TRBV12-5	TGTGCTAGTGCCGTCTCCACAGGAACTGAAGCTTTCTTT	CASAVSTGTEAFF
TRBJ1-1	few	-	TRBV24-1	TGTGCCACCAGTCCCATCACCAGACACGACGCAGCTTTCTTT	CATSPITRHDAAFF
TRBJ1-1	-	-	TRBV11-2	TGTGCCAGCAGCTTAGTTTTCCAGGCGAACACTGAAGCTTTCTTT	CASSLVFQANTEAFF
TRBJ2-5	-	TRBD1	TRBV24-1	TGTGCCACCAGTGAACTGGGACAGGGGGTCGAGACCCAGTACTTC	CATSELGQGVETQYF
TRBJ1-1	-	-	TRBV9	TGTGCCAGCAGCGTAGAGGGAGAAACTGAAGCTTTCTTT	CASSVEGETEAFF
TRBJ2-2	-	-	TRBV20-1	TGCAGTGCCTCCCCTGGGGGGCGGCACGGGGAGCTGTTTTTT	CSASPGGRHGELFF
TRBJ1-5	-	TRBD1	TRBV2	TGTGCCAGCTTACCTCACAGGGGTGGCAATCAGCCCCAGCATTTT	CASLPHRGGNQPQHF
TRBJ2-1	many	TRBD2	TRBV5-1	TGCGCCAGCAGCTCGGTGGGACTAGCGGCATTCTACAATGAGCAGTTCTTC	CASSSVGLAAFYNEQFF
TRBJ1-5	-	-	TRBV4-1	TGCGCCAGCAGCCAACTAGGGCCGAATCAGCCCCAGCATTTT	CASSQLGPNQPQHF
TRBJ2-5	-	-	TRBV12-3/TRBV12-4	TGTGCCAGCAGTCTCCTGTCCGAAGAGACCCAGTACTTC	CASSLLSEETQYF
TRBJ1-5	-	-	TRBV6-6	TGTGCCAGCAGTTACCTACTCACCGGGACTGGGGAGCCCCAGCATTTT	CASSYLLTGTGEPQHF
TRBJ1-6	few	-	TRBV14	TGTGCCAGCAGCCGGCTGGGCCCTTTTGGGAATTCACCCCTCCACTTT	CASSRLGPFGNSPLHF
TRBJ1-2	few	-	TRBV20-1	TGCAGTGCTAGTCTAGGTTCCAGGTGGGCTCGGGGCTACACCTTC	CSASLGSRWARGYTF
TRBJ1-2	-	-	TRBV7-2	TGTGCCAGCAGCCTGAACACGGGGGTGCGTGGCTACACCTTC	CASSLNTGVRGYTF
TRBJ2-3	-	-	TRBV12-3/TRBV12-4	TGTGCCAGCAGTTTAACTTTTGCGGGAATAACAGATACGCAGTATTTT	CASSLTFAGITDTQYF
TRBJ2-5	few	TRBD1	TRBV6-2/TRBV6-3	TGTGCCAGCAGTTACCGAAGGACAGGCGGGCGAGAGACCCAGTACTTC	CASSYRRTGGRETQYF
TRBJ2-3	-	-	TRBV12-3/TRBV12-4	TGTGCCAGCACCGCTGTCGGGGGATTAACAGATACGCAGTATTTT	CASTAVGGLTDTQYF
TRBJ1-1	few	-	TRBV24-1	TGTGCCACCAGTGATAATGGCAAGATCGGGGCTTTCTTT	CATSDNGKIGAFF
TRBJ2-7	-	TRBD1	TRBV6-5	TGTGCCAGCAGTTCGGGACAGGGTGGGCACGAGCAGTACTTC	CASSSGQGGHEQYF
TRBJ1-1	once	-	TRBV20-1	TGCAGTGGAACAGGAGGGTCAATGAACACTGAAGCTTTCTTT	CSGTGGSMNTEAFF
TRBJ2-3	few	-	TRBV12-3/TRBV12-4	TGTGCCAGCAGTTCGACGGGAGTTGAGGGCACAGATACGCAGTATTTT	CASSSTGVEGTDTQYF
TRBJ1-5	few	TRBD1	TRBV20-1	TGCAGTGCTAGAGATCCGGGACAGCTTAGCAATCAGCCCCAGCATTTT	CSARDPGQLSNQPQHF
TRBJ2-2	-	-	TRBV7-6	TGTGCCAGCCGCGAGACAGCCGGGGAGCTGTTTTTT	CASRETAGELFF
TRBJ2-5	-	TRBD1	TRBV13	TGTGCCAGCAGCTCGGACAGGGTCAGGACCCAGTACTTC	CASSSDRVRTQYF
TRBJ2-2	-	TRBD2	TRBV5-1	TGCGCCAGCAGCTTAGGGACTAGCGGGAGAGTCGGGGAGCTGTTTTTT	CASSLGTSGRVGELFF
TRBJ1-1	few	TRBD1	TRBV4-1	TGCGCCAGCAGCCAAGCTTATGACAGGGGGTTGAACACTGAAGCTTTCTTT	CASSQAYDRGLNTEAFF
TRBJ2-2	-	-	TRBV23-1	TGCGCCAGCTCAGGCCGGGGCGGGGAGCTGTTTTTT	CASSGRGGELFF
TRBJ2-1	-	-	TRBV7-8	TGTGCCAGCAGCTCCCCCGCGCGGCCCGGGGGAGAGGACAATGAGCAGTTCTTC	CASSSPARPGGEDNEQFF
TRBJ2-2	-	-	TRBV6-5	TGTGCCAGCTCTAGGGGCAGTGGCCCCACCGGGGAGCTGTTTTTT	CASSRGSGPTGELFF
TRBJ2-3	-	-	TRBV29-1	TGCAGCGTTGAAACGTTGGGGAGCACAGATACGCAGTATTTT	CSVETLGSTDTQYF
TRBJ2-5	few	TRBD1	TRBV20-1	TGCAGTGCAACCGGGACAGGGACGCAAGAGACCCAGTACTTC	CSATGTGTQETQYF
TRBJ2-5	few	-	TRBV11-2	TGTGCCAGCAGCTTAGGGCCGGCAGGGGGGGGCGAGACCCAGTACTTC	CASSLGPAGGGETQYF
TRBJ1-2	few	-	TRBV20-1	TGCAGTGCTATAAGGTCGGGTTCTAACTATGGCTACACCTTC	CSAIRSGSNYGYTF
TRBJ1-5	few	-	TRBV5-6	TGTGCCAGCAGCTTAGGGTCGGTGCGCAATCAGCCCCAGCATTTT	CASSLGSVRNQPQHF
TRBJ2-3	-	TRBD1	TRBV6-1	TGTGCCAGCAGTGCACCGGGACAGGGGACAGATACGCAGTATTTT	CASSAPGQGTDTQYF
TRBJ1-1	-	-	TRBV6-5	TGTGCCAGCAGTACCCTCGGACAGCACACTGAAGCTTTCTTT	CASSTLGQHTEAFF
TRBJ1-6	-	TRBD1	TRBV25-1	TGTGCCAGCAGTGAACAGGGGGCTTCACCCCTCCACTTT	CASSEQGASPLHF
TRBJ1-5	-	-	TRBV2	TGTGCCAGCACTGTGGAAGGGATACGGCATCAGCCCCAGCATTTT	CASTVEGIRHQPQHF
TRBJ2-4	few	TRBD1	TRBV5-4	TGTGCCAGCAGTCACCGGGACAGGGATTCCAAAAACATTCAGTACTTC	CASSHRDRDSKNIQYF
TRBJ2-7	-	-	TRBV6-5	TGTGCCAGCAGTTACTCTAGGACCGACGAGCAGTACTTC	CASSYSRTDEQYF
TRBJ1-5	-	-	TRBV20-1	TGCAGTGCTAGAGATGGACGGCTGATTGGCAATCAGCCCCAGCATTTT	CSARDGRLIGNQPQHF
TRBJ1-1	-	-	TRBV19	TGTGCCAGTAGTAACAGGGCAGGGCCGTCTTTCTTT	CASSNRAGPSFF
TRBJ1-5	few	-	TRBV12-3/TRBV12-4	TGTGCCAGCAGTTCCGAGAGCAATCAGCCCCAGCATTTT	CASSSESNQPQHF
TRBJ1-1	-	-	TRBV3-1	TGTGCCAGCAGCCCCGGGAGCCTGAACACTGAAGCTTTCTTT	CASSPGSLNTEAFF
TRBJ2-3	many	TRBD2	TRBV4-1	TGCGCCAGCAGCCGTAGCGGGATCACAGATACGCAGTATTTT	CASSRSGITDTQYF
TRBJ2-7	few	-	TRBV7-6	TGTGCCAGCAGCTTAACGGAGGGGGATCCCTGGAGGTCCTACGAGCAGTACTTC	CASSLTEGDPWRSYEQYF
TRBJ1-2	-	TRBD1	TRBV12-3/TRBV12-4	TGTGCCAGCAGTACCCAACAGGGGGCTGGTGGCTACACCTTC	CASSTQQGAGGYTF
TRBJ2-4	-	-	TRBV5-4	TGTGCCAGCAGCTTTATTGGGGCAGCCAAAAACATTCAGTACTTC	CASSFIGAAKNIQYF
TRBJ1-2	few	-	TRBV20-1	TGCAGTCTGCGGATGGATAACTATGGCTACACCTTC	CSLRMDNYGYTF
TRBJ2-3	few	-	TRBV4-1	TGCGCCAGCAGCCACGGTACAGTCAAGGATCGAACAGATACGCAGTATTTT	CASSHGTVKDRTDTQYF
TRBJ1-1	-	-	TRBV29-1	TGCAGCGTTCAGACGCTCGCGGAACACCTGAACACTGAAGCTTTCTTT	CSVQTLAEHLNTEAFF